These T cell receptor beta chains were read from a single sample in a study of tumor and adjacent non-tumor tissue in lung cancer. TCRdb used MiXCR to reprocess the multiplex PCR reads, holding one entry per CDR3 protein. The repertoire includes some 99,000 distinct CDR3 sequences, roughly 77% of them detected once, and 37% sits in the top ten. The sequenced material came from lung tumor tissue. All receptors come from a woman aged 55-75 years with non-small cell lung cancer. The CDR3 runs from the conserved cysteine through the conserved F or W. D genes are given only for firm matches. For some rows the clone size is stated as once, few or many, or as a class when expanded; others skip it.

abundance	v_gene	d_gene	j_gene	CDR3nt	CDR3aa
.	TRBV11-2	.	TRBJ2-1	TGTGCCCGCAGCGGGCGGATTCACAATGAGCAGTTCTTC	CARSGRIHNEQFF
.	TRBV5-6	.	TRBJ2-6	TGTGCCAGCAGCTCCCTACGGGTCCAGGGGAATGGGGCCAACGTCCTGACTTTC	CASSSLRVQGNGANVLTF
few	TRBV18	TRBD2	TRBJ2-1	TGTGCCAGCTCACCACTATCCGAGACTAGCGGAAGGCAGTTCTTC	CASSPLSETSGRQFF
.	TRBV5-1	.	TRBJ1-4	TGCGCCCGCAGCGTACGACTAGACGAAAATCTGTTTTTT	CARSVRLDENLFF
.	TRBV6-1	.	TRBJ2-6	TGTGCCAGCAGTACCAAGGGGTCGGGGGCCAACGTCCTGACTTTC	CASSTKGSGANVLTF
few	TRBV7-2	TRBD2	TRBJ2-1	TGTGCCAGCAGCCCCGCCTCCTCGGGACTAGCCCACGAGCAGTTCTTC	CASSPASSGLAHEQFF
few	TRBV29-1	.	TRBJ2-1	TGCAGCGTTGAATCGGGTCTAAATGATCAGTTCTTC	CSVESGLNDQFF
.	TRBV11-1	TRBD2	TRBJ2-6	TGTGCCAGTAGCCCTTTCCGCGGGGGGGCCAACGTCCAGACTTTC	CASSPFRGGANVQTF
few	TRBV29-1	.	TRBJ2-1	TGCAGCGTTGAAGATCAGGAGAGGAGCTCCTACAATGAGCAGTTCTTC	CSVEDQERSSYNEQFF
.	TRBV11-2	.	TRBJ2-7	TGTACCAGCAACTTATCCGGCTCCGAGCAGTACTTC	CTSNLSGSEQYF
.	TRBV12-3/TRBV12-4	.	TRBJ1-2	TGTGCCAGCAGTTTGGACAGACTAACAAACCTCTATGGCTACACCTTC	CASSLDRLTNLYGYTF
.	TRBV4-3	.	TRBJ2-5	TGCGCCAGCAGTCGACACTGGGACTCACAAGAGAACCAGTACTTC	CASSRHWDSQENQYF
.	TRBV29-1	.	TRBJ1-1	TGCAGCGCCCGACATGATCTGAACACTGAAGATTTCTTT	CSARHDLNTEDFF
.	TRBV29-1	.	TRBJ1-1	TGCAACCCCTTCCCCCAGGACTCTGAAGCTTTCTTT	CNPFPQDSEAFF
many	TRBV10-1	TRBD1	TRBJ2-5	TGCGCCAGCAGCATGACAGGGGAGGAGACCCAGTACTTC	CASSMTGEETQYF
.	TRBV6-2/TRBV6-3	TRBD1	TRBJ2-2	TGTGCCAGCAGTTACCATTTTGGTCAGGGGGCAAGCGGGGAGCTGTTTTTT	CASSYHFGQGASGELFF
.	TRBV10-1	TRBD1	TRBJ1-5	TGCGCCAGCAGTGGCGGGGACAGGGTTCACTATAGCAATCGGTCCCAGCATTTT	CASSGGDRVHYSNRSQHF
.	TRBV11-3	TRBD1	TRBJ2-1	TGTGCCAGCAGCCCCCGACAGGGCTACAATGAGCAATTCTTC	CASSPRQGYNEQFF
many	TRBV6-5	.	TRBJ2-6	TGTGCCAGCAGTTACGAGGGAAGGGGTTCTGGGGCCAACGTCCTGACTTTC	CASSYEGRGSGANVLTF
.	TRBV4-1	TRBD2	TRBJ2-4	TGCGTCAGCAGTCAGAACCTCGGGAGGGCCGTAATCATTCAGTACTTC	CVSSQNLGRAVIIQYF
.	TRBV6-2/TRBV6-3	.	TRBJ2-2	TGTGCCAGCAGTTACACCCAACAGATGTCCAACACCGGGGAGCTGCTTTTT	CASSYTQQMSNTGELLF
many	TRBV4-2	TRBD1	TRBJ1-1	TGTGCCAGCAGCCGGGGGGGACAGAGCACTGAAGCTTTCTTT	CASSRGGQSTEAFF
.	TRBV21-1	.	TRBJ2-3	TGCGCCAGCAGCAAGGTGATGGGACCAGCGGGTTCGTGCACAGATACACAGTATTTT	CASSKVMGPAGSCTDTQYF
.	TRBV6-5	.	TRBJ1-2	TGTGCCAGCAGTAGGGCCGAGACAGGCTATGGCTACACCTTC	CASSRAETGYGYTF
.	TRBV12-3/TRBV12-4	.	TRBJ2-7	TGTGCCAGCTTTGCTGGGGGATCCTACGAGCAGTACTTC	CASFAGGSYEQYF
many	TRBV12-3/TRBV12-4	.	TRBJ1-1	TGTGCCAGCAGCCTGGACAGTCCTGAAGCTTTCTTT	CASSLDSPEAFF
.	TRBV7-2	.	TRBJ1-1	TGTGCCAGCAGCCCGGGACCCTTGAACATTGAAGCTTTCTTT	CASSPGPLNIEAFF
few	TRBV12-3/TRBV12-4	.	TRBJ2-7	TGTGCCAGCAGTTTAAACCTGGGGACATGGGAGTATTTC	CASSLNLGTWEYF
many	TRBV20-1	.	TRBJ2-7	TGCAGTGCTAGGACCGGCTACGAGCAGTACTTC	CSARTGYEQYF
once	TRBV20-1	.	TRBJ2-2	TGCAGTGCGAGAGAGATGAACCCCGGGGAGCTGTTTTTT	CSAREMNPGELFF
many	TRBV4-1	TRBD2	TRBJ2-7	TGCGCCAGCAGCCAAGAGCGCCTAGCGGGAGACAATGAGCAGTACTTC	CASSQERLAGDNEQYF
.	TRBV18	.	TRBJ2-3	TGTGCCAGCTCACCTATACCAGATACGCAGTATTTT	CASSPIPDTQYF
.	TRBV14	.	TRBJ1-6	TGTGCCAGCAGCCTTACTATGAACGAATCACCTCTCCACTTT	CASSLTMNESPLHF
.	TRBV12-3/TRBV12-4	.	TRBJ1-1	TGTGCCAGCAGTTTAGACAGGAAGAACTCTGAAGCTTTCTTT	CASSLDRKNSEAFF
.	TRBV20-1	TRBD1	TRBJ1-3	TGCAATGCTAGGGGACAGGGGGACGATGGAAACACCATATATTTT	CNARGQGDDGNTIYF
.	TRBV5-1	.	TRBJ2-2	TGCGCCATCAGCATTTTCGCGCAGGGCGTAGGAACCGAGGAGCTGTTTTTT	CAISIFAQGVGTEELFF
few	TRBV5-1	.	TRBJ2-3	TGCGCCAGCAGCTTGGATGGCGGGTCCAGCACAGATACGCAGTATTTT	CASSLDGGSSTDTQYF
.	TRBV29-1	.	TRBJ2-3	TGCAGCGTCGGGACACATAGCACAGATACACAGTATTTT	CSVGTHSTDTQYF
.	TRBV18	.	TRBJ2-5	TGTGCCAGCTCACCACTGGAGACGAAAGAGACCCAGTACTTC	CASSPLETKETQYF
.	TRBV4-1	.	TRBJ2-3	TGCGCCAGCAGCCAAAGAGGGCTCAGCAGAGATACGCAGTATTTT	CASSQRGLSRDTQYF
.	TRBV4-2	TRBD1	TRBJ2-7	TGTGCCAGCATCCCTACCGGGACAGAATCCTACGAGCAGTATTTC	CASIPTGTESYEQYF